This T cell receptor beta chain is from a study of cytomegalovirus exposure and HLA in healthy donors. Study information: Samples from HLA-typed donors yielded approximately 80 million unique TCRs in an early data release. Overall study findings and caveats: Apart from CMV serostatus, no immune exposure information was available.

The germline gives CDR1 MRHNA, CDR2 SNTAGT. The CDR3 is 13 amino acids. J was trimmed by 1 base and V by 5 bases; bases with no gene match: 1. Concerning this clone itself: The target antigen is unknown.

It was with 60 Vbeta and 13 Jbeta primers that the PCR ran. Only in-frame clones appear in the TCRdb table, and some are missing; sequencing was by immunoSEQ multiplex PCR. The table lists tens of thousands of clones. Input material: PBMCs. This rearrangement joins TRBV6-4 to TRBJ1-1; TRBD1 matches at 7 bases. The TCR was taken from a woman in her 30s in good health and CMV-seropositive. CDR3 nucleotides: TGTGCCAGCAGTCGGACAGGGAACACTGAAGCTTTCTTT. This translates into CASSRTGNTEAFF.